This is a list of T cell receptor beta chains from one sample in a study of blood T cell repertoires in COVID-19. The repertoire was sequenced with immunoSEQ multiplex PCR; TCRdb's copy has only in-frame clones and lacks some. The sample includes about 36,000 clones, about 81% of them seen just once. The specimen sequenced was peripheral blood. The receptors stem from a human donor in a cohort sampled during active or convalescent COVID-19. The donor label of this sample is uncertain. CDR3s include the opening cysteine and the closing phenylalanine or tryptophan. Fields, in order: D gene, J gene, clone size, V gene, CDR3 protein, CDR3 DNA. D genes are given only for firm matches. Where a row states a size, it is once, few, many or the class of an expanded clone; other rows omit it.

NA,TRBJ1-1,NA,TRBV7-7,CASSLEAGTEAFF,TGTGCTAGCAGCTTAGAAGCAGGCACTGAAGCTTTCTTT
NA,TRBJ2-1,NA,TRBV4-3,CASSQGPGMGEQFF,TGCGCCAGCAGCCAAGGGCCCGGGATGGGGGAGCAGTTCTTC
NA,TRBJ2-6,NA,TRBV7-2,CASSSQTASGANVLTF,TGTGCCAGCAGCTCCCAGACAGCTTCTGGGGCCAACGTCCTGACTTTC
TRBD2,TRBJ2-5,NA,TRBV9,CASSVASGSVETQYF,TGTGCCAGCAGCGTAGCGAGCGGGAGCGTCGAGACCCAGTACTTC
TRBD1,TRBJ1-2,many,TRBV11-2,CASTRWDRNYGYTF,TGTGCCAGCACCCGATGGGACAGGAACTATGGCTACACCTTC
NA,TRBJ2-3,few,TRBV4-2,CASSQESGGAVTQYF,TGTGCCAGCAGCCAAGAAAGTGGCGGGGCGGTGACGCAGTATTTT
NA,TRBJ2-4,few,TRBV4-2,CASSQGVLAKNIQYF,TGTGCCAGCAGCCAGGGAGTACTAGCCAAAAACATTCAGTACTTC
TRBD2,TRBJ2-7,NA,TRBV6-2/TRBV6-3,CASSYGTSGEYEEQYF,TGTGCCAGCAGTTACGGGACTAGCGGAGAGTACGAAGAGCAGTACTTC
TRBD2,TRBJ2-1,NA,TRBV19,CASSSSGISGGNNEQFF,TGTGCCAGTAGTTCCTCGGGGATTAGCGGGGGGAACAATGAGCAGTTCTTC
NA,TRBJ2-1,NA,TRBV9,CASSSLRTYNEQFF,TGTGCCAGCAGCTCCTTGCGAACCTACAATGAGCAGTTCTTC
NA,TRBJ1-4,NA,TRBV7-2,CASSWVGGATNEKLFF,TGTGCCAGCAGCTGGGTTGGTGGGGCGACTAATGAAAAACTGTTTTTT
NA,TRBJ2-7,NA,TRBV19,CASSSKASYEQYF,TGTGCCAGTAGCTCCAAAGCCTCCTACGAGCAGTACTTC
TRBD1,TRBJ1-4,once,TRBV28,CASRGQGAGEKLFF,TGTGCCAGCAGGGGACAGGGGGCGGGAGAAAAACTGTTTTTT
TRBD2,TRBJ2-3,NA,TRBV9,CASSVLPGLEQADTQYF,TGTGCCAGCAGCGTACTCCCGGGACTAGAGCAGGCAGATACGCAGTATTTT
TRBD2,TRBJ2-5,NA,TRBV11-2,CASSLGLAGGPSRKTQYF,TGTGCCAGCAGCTTAGGACTAGCGGGAGGGCCTTCGAGAAAGACCCAGTACTTC
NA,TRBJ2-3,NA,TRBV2,CASRAGSTDTQYF,TGTGCCAGCAGGGCGGGGTCCACAGATACGCAGTATTTT
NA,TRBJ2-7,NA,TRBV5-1,CASSEPGGEQYF,TGCGCCAGCTCCGAACCGGGTGGCGAGCAGTACTTC
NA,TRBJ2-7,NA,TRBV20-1,CSARRGYEQYF,TGCAGTGCTCGCAGGGGTTACGAGCAGTACTTC
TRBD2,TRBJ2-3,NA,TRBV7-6,CASSRAGGPSDTQYF,TGTGCCAGCAGTCGAGCGGGAGGGCCGTCAGATACGCAGTATTTT
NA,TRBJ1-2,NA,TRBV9,CASSVVSRDGYTF,TGTGCCAGCAGCGTAGTGTCCCGCGATGGCTACACCTTC
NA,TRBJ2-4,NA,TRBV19,CASSKSSQGNIQYF,TGTGCCAGTAGTAAGTCTAGTCAAGGAAACATTCAGTACTTC
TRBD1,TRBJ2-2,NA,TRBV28,CASSYFTGAWNTGELFF,TGTGCCAGCAGCTATTTTACAGGGGCCTGGAACACCGGGGAGCTGTTTTTT
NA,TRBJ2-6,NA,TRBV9,CASSNPSGANVLTF,TGTGCCAGCAGCAATCCGTCTGGGGCCAACGTCCTGACTTTC
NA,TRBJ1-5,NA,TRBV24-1,CATPQGFNQPQHF,TGTGCCACGCCCCAGGGGTTCAATCAGCCCCAGCATTTT
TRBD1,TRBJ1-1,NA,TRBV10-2,CASRGTGQNTEAFF,TGCGCCAGCAGGGGGACAGGGCAGAACACTGAAGCTTTCTTT
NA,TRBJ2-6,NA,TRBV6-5,CASRFTVGGANVLTF,TGTGCCAGCAGGTTCACAGTAGGTGGGGCCAACGTCCTGACTTTC
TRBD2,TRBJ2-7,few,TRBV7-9,CASSRGGPYEQYF,TGTGCCAGCAGCCGGGGAGGGCCCTACGAGCAGTACTTC
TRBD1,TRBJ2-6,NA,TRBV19,CASTATGGGGANVLTF,TGTGCCAGTACCGCGACAGGGGGCGGTGGGGCCAACGTCCTGACTTTC
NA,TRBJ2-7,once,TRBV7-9,CASSRSYEQYF,TGTGCCAGCAGCCGTTCCTACGAGCAGTACTTC
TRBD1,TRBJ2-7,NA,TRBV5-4,CASSSLRDRTYEQYF,TGTGCCAGCAGCTCCCTCCGGGACAGGACCTACGAGCAGTACTTC
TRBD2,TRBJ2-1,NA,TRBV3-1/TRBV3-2,CASSQELASGRDEQFF,TGTGCCAGCAGCCAAGAGTTGGCTAGCGGGAGGGATGAGCAGTTCTTC
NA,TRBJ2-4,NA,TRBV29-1,CSVGTSNIQYF,TGCAGCGTTGGAACTAGTAACATTCAGTACTTC
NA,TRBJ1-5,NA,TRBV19,CASSIGTHSNQPQHF,TGTGCCAGTAGTATTGGGACACATAGCAATCAGCCCCAGCATTTT
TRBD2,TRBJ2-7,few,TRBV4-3,CASSQDLPSGGSYEQYF,TGCGCCAGCAGCCAAGATCTCCCTAGCGGGGGGTCCTACGAGCAGTACTTC
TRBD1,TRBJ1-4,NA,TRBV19,CASSIGNRGSNEKLFF,TGTGCCAGTAGTATAGGGAACAGGGGATCTAATGAAAAACTGTTTTTT
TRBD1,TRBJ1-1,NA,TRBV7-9,CASSFGQGGTEAFF,TGTGCCAGCAGCTTTGGACAGGGGGGAACTGAAGCTTTCTTT
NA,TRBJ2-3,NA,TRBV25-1,CASSAGDTQYF,TGTGCCAGCAGTGCAGGAGATACGCAGTATTTT
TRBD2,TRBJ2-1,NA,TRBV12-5,CASAPGGLADNEQFF,TGTGCTAGTGCCCCCGGGGGACTAGCGGACAATGAGCAGTTCTTC
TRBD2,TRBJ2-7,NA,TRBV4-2,CASRLAGGLGEQYF,TGTGCCAGCAGACTAGCGGGAGGGCTTGGGGAGCAGTACTTC
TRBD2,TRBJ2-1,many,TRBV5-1,CASSLEVAGVSYNEQFF,TGCGCCAGCAGCTTGGAAGTAGCGGGGGTCTCCTACAATGAGCAGTTCTTC
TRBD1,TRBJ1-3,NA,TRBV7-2,CASSLQGARRNTIYF,TGTGCCAGCAGCTTACAGGGGGCGAGGAGAAACACCATATATTTT
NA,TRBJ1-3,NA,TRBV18,CASSPTQTLSGNTIYF,TGTGCCAGCTCACCAACACAGACCCTCTCTGGAAACACCATATATTTT
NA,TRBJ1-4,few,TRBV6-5,CASTGDTGEKLFF,TGTGCCAGCACAGGGGACACCGGTGAAAAACTGTTTTTT
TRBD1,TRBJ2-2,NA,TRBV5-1,CASSRTGGGSGNTGELFF,TGCGCCAGCAGCAGGACAGGGGGTGGCAGCGGGAACACCGGGGAGCTGTTTTTT
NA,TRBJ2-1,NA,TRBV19,CASSPQRNSYNEQFF,TGTGCCAGTAGCCCGCAGCGGAACTCCTACAATGAGCAGTTCTTC
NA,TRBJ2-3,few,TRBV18,CASSPPSRLGVDTQYF,TGTGCCAGCTCACCCCCCTCGCGGCTAGGGGTAGATACGCAGTATTTT
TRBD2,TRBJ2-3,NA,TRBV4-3,CASSQDASGSSDTQYF,TGCGCCAGCAGCCAAGACGCTAGCGGGAGCTCAGATACGCAGTATTTT
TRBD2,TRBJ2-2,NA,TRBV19,CASSILAENTGELFF,TGTGCCAGTAGTATCCTAGCGGAGAACACCGGGGAGCTGTTTTTT
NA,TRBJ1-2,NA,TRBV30,CAWSVQRESGYTF,TGTGCCTGGAGTGTCCAGAGGGAAAGTGGCTACACCTTC
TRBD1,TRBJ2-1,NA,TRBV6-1,CASSERGQGSYNEQFF,TGTGCCAGCAGTGAAAGGGGACAGGGTTCCTACAATGAGCAGTTCTTC
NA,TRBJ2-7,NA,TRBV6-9,CAAQGCANPYEQYF,TGTGCCGCCCAGGGGTGCGCAAATCCCTACGAGCAGTACTTC
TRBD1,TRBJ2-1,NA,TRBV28,CASSEYRGRAQFF,TGTGCCAGCAGTGAGTACAGGGGGCGCGCGCAGTTCTTC
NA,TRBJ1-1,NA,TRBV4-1,CASSLEWARGGTEAFF,TGCGCCAGCAGCCTCGAGTGGGCTCGCGGGGGCACTGAAGCTTTCTTT
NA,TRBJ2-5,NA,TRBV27,CASRFLNQETQYF,TGTGCCAGCAGGTTTCTTAACCAAGAGACCCAGTACTTC
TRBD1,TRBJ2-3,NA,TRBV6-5,CASSYSGQAGGDTQYF,TGTGCCAGCAGTTACTCGGGACAGGCTGGCGGAGATACGCAGTATTTT